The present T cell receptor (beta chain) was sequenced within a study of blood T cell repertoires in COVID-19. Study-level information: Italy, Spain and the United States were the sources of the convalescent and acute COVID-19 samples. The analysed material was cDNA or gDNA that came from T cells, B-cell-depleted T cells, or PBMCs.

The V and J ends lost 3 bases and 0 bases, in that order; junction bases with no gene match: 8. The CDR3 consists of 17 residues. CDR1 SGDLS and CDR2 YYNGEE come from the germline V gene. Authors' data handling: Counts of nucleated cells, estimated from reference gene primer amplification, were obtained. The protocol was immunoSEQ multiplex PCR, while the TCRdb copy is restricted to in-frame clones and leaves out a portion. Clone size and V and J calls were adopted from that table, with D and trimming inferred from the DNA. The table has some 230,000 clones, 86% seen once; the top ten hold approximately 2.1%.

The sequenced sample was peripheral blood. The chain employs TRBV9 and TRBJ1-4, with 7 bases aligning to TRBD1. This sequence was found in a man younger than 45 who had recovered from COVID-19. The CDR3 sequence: CASSAGTAPSTNEKLFF. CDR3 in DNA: TGTGCCAGCAGCGCCGGGACAGCTCCTTCAACTAATGAAAAACTGTTTTTT.